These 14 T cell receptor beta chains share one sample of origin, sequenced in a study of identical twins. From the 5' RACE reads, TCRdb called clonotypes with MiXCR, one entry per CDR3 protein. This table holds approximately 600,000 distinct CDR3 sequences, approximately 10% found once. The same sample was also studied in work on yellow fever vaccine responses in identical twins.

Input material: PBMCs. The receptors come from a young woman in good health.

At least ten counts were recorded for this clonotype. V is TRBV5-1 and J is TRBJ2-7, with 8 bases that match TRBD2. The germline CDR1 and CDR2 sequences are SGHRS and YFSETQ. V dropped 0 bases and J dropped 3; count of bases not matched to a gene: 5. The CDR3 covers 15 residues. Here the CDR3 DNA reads TGCGCCAGCAGCTTGGCCGGCAGCGGGAGCTACGAGCAGTACTTC. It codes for CASSLAGSGSYEQYF. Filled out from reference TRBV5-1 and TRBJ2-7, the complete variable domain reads KAGVTQTPRYLIKTRGQQVTLSCSPISGHRSVSWYQQTPGQGLQFLFEYFSETQRNKGNFPGRFSGRQFSNSRSEMNVSTLELGDSALYLCASSLAGSGSYEQYFGPGTRLTVT.

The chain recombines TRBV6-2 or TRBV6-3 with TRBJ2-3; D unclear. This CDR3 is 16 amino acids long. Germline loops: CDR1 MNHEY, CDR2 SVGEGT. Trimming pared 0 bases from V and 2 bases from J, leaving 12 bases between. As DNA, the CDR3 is TGTGCCAGCAGTTACTCGAATTACGACCTCACAGATACGCAGTATTTT. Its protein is CASSYSNYDLTDTQYF.

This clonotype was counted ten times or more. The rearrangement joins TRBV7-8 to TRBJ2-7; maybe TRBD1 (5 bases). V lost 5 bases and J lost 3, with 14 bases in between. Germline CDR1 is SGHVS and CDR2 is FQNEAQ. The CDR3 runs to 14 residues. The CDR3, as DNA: TGTGCCAGCAGCCAGTCCGCAGGGAACTACGAGCAGTACTTC. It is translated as CASSQSAGNYEQYF.

The CDR3: CSANAREGRQETQYF. Here the CDR3 DNA reads TGCAGTGCTAATGCTAGAGAGGGACGACAAGAGACCCAGTACTTC. J is TRBJ2-5 and V is TRBV20-1; the D call may be TRBD1 or TRBD2 (5 bases each). Germline lookup yields CDR1 DFQATT and CDR2 SNEGSKA (reference sequence). The CDR3 is 15 residues long. V was clipped by 4 bases and J by 2 bases, with 17 bases between them.

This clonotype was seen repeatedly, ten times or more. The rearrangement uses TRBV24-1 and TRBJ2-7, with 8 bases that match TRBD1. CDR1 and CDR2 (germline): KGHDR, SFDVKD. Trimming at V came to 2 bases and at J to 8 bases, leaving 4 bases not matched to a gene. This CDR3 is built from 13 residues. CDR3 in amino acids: CATSDSQGGKQYF. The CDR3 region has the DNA TGTGCCACCAGTGATTCACAGGGGGGAAAGCAGTACTTC.

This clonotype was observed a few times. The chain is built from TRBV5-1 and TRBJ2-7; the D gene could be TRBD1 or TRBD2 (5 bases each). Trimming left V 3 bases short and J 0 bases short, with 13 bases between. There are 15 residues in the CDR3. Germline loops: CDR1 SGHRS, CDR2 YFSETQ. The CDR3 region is CASSSPAGSSYEQYF. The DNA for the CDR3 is TGCGCCAGCAGCTCCCCAGCAGGGAGCTCCTACGAGCAGTACTTC.

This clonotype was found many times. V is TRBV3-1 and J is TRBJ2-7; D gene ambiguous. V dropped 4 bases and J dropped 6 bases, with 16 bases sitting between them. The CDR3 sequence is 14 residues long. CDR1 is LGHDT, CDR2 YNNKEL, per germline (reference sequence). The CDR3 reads CASSPSLTGREQYF. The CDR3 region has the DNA TGTGCCAGCAGCCCCAGTCTCACCGGACGCGAGCAGTACTTC.

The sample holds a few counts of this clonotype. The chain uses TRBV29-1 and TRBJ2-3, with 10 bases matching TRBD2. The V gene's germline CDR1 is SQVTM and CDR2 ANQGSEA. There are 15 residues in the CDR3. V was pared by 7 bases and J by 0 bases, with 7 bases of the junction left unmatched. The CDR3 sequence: CSASIAGGSTDTQYF. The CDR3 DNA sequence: TGCAGCGCATCGATAGCGGGGGGAAGCACAGATACGCAGTATTTT.

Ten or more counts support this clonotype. The DNA for the CDR3 is TGCAGCGTGACTAAGAACACCGGGGAGCTGTTTTTT. Amino acid sequence: CSVTKNTGELFF. The chain employs TRBV29-1 and TRBJ2-2; the D gene is possibly TRBD2 (5 bases). V lost 6 bases, J lost 1 base, and 6 bases lay in between. The CDR3 is 12 residues long. The germline V gene has CDR1 SQVTM and CDR2 ANQGSEA.

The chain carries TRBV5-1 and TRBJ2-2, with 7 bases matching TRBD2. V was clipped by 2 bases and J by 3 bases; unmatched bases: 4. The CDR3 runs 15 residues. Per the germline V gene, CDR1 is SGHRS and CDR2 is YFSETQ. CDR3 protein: CASSFLAVDTGELFF. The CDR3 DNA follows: TGCGCCAGCAGCTTTCTAGCGGTAGACACCGGGGAGCTGTTTTTT.

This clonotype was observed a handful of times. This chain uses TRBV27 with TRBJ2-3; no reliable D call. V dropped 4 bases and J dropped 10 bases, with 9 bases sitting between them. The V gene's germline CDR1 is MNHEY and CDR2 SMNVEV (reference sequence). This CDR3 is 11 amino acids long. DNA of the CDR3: TGTGCCAGCAGTTCGATGGGCCCGCAGTATTTT. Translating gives CASSSMGPQYF.

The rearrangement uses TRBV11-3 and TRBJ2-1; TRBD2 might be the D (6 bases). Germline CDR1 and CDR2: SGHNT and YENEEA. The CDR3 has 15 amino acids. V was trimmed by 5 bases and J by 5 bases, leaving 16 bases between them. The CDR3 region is CASSIKRGIHNEQFF. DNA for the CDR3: TGTGCCAGCAGCATAAAACGGGGGATCCACAATGAGCAGTTCTTC.

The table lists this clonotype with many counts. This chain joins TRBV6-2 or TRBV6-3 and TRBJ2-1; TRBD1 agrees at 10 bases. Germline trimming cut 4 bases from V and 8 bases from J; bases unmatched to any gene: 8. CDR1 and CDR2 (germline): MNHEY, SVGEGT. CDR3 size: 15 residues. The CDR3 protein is CASSSDRGLFHEQFF. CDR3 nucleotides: TGTGCCAGCAGTTCCGACAGGGGGCTATTCCATGAGCAGTTCTTC.

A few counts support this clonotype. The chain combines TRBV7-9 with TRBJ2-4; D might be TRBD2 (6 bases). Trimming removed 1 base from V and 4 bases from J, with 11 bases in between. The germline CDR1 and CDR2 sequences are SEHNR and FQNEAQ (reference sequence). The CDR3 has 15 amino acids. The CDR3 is CASSLGTILKNIQYF. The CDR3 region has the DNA TGTGCCAGCAGCTTAGGGACTATCCTGAAAAACATTCAGTACTTC.